This T cell receptor beta chain was captured in a study of cytomegalovirus exposure and HLA in healthy donors. Background on the study: The 120 or so validation repertoires and the approximately 630 first-cohort repertoires shared a platform, a later analysis reported.

TCRdb's copy holds only in-frame clones and misses some; the assay was immunoSEQ multiplex PCR. The sample includes some 120,000 clones, roughly 86% seen only once; the top ten take approximately 1.3%. Germline assignment: CDR1 KGHSH and CDR2 LQKENI. The CDR3 covers 15 residues. Trimming took off 3 bases at V and 0 bases at J, with 9 bases between the two ends. For this clone: The antigen is not known.

General study findings and limits: Cytomegalovirus status was reportedly diagnosed by the classifier with high specificity and sensitivity.

This TCR was recovered from a man aged 25 to 40 in good health and CMV-seronegative. The chain combines TRBV18 with TRBJ1-3; the D is unclear. Sequencing was performed on PBMCs. CDR3 sequence (DNA): TGTGCCAGCTCACCCACTCCGAGCTCTGGAAACACCATATATTTT. This codes for CASSPTPSSGNTIYF.